These 4 T cell receptor beta chains originate from one sample sequenced in a study of cytomegalovirus exposure and HLA in healthy donors. This PCR relied on a set of 60 Vbeta primers and 13 Jbeta primers. Sequencing used immunoSEQ multiplex PCR; TCRdb keeps in-frame clones, though not all of them. The sample consists of under 250,000 clones, over 80% of them appearing once. Sequencing was carried out using PBMCs. The receptors were sampled from a woman between 50 and 59 years old in good health and CMV-seropositive.

Comments on this clone: Because the CDR3's place on the DNA is in doubt, the DNA is left out and the CDR3 is given as listed by TCRdb. The chain has TRBV12-2 and TRBJ1-2; the D segment call TRBD1 is taken from the table without a DNA check. TRBV12-2 is shown as a pseudogene. The CDR3 totals 13 residues, both ends included. The CDR3: CASRLRTDYGCTF.

The CDR3 DNA sequence: TGTGCCAGTAGTATGGTCGTTAGTAATTCACCCCTCCACTTT. It specifies CASSMVVSNSPLHF. This chain connects TRBV19 to TRBJ1-6; D unclear. Between the trimmed V and J ends, which lost 3 bases and 6 bases, there was a span of 9 bases. The CDR3 consists of 14 residues. From germline, CDR1 is LNHDA and CDR2 SQIVND (reference sequence).

The chain combines TRBV15 with TRBJ1-1; D call uncertain. V lost 1 base and J lost 3, with 12 bases in between. The CDR3 is made up of 15 amino acids. CDR1 is LNHNV, CDR2 YYDKDF, per germline (reference sequence). The CDR3 spells CATSRALVRYTEAFF. CDR3 coding DNA: TGTGCCACCAGCAGAGCGTTAGTAAGATACACTGAAGCTTTCTTT.

This clone was seen just once. The J gene is TRBJ1-1, the V gene TRBV11-2; D gene unclear. The CDR3 contains 15 residues. The ends were cut back, 6 bases at V and 0 bases at J, with 14 bases in the middle. Germline V gives CDR1 SGHAT, CDR2 FQNNGV. CDR3 nucleotides: TGTGCCAGCAGACCCCCGGGTAGAATGAACACTGAAGCTTTCTTT. Its translation: CASRPPGRMNTEAFF.